This entry lists 13 T cell receptor beta chains sequenced from one sample in a study of shared clonotypes between healthy human individuals. This table comes from immunoSEQ multiplex PCR, and its TCRdb copy is limited to in-frame clones, with some not included. The sample holds about 490,000 clones, 81% seen once. The sample was PBMCs. Receptors originate from a middle-aged woman in good health. Some clones in this sample may be carry-over from other donors' samples.

This sequence joins TRBV11-1 and TRBJ2-5; D is unclear. Germline V gene lookup returns CDR1 SGHAT and CDR2 FQDESV (reference sequence). The germline V and J ends were trimmed by 5 bases and 4 bases, with 5 bases remaining between them. CDR3 length: 11 residues. Here the CDR3 DNA reads TGTGCCAGCAGCAAGAGAGAGACCCAGTACTTC. It specifies CASSKRETQYF.

Comment on this clone: A far more abundant clone sits one base away, making this likely a read error. The V and J genes are TRBV4-3 and TRBJ2-5; 7 nucleotides agree with TRBD1. Unmatched junction bases numbered 7, after V lost 4 bases and J lost 2 bases. The CDR3 is 15 amino acids. Germline assignment: CDR1 LGHNA and CDR2 YSLEER. CDR3 residues: CASSPRDSLQETQYF. The CDR3 DNA follows: TGCGCCAGCAGCCCTCGGGACAGTCTGCAAGAGACCCAGTACTTC.

J is TRBJ2-5 and V is TRBV6-5; 7 nucleotides align to TRBD1. This CDR3 spans 14 amino acids. Germline assignment: CDR1 MNHEY and CDR2 SVGAGI. V lost 2 bases, J lost 2 bases, and 2 bases stayed unmatched. CDR3 coding DNA: TGTGCCAGCAGTTACAGGGGGCGACAAGAGACCCAGTACTTC. Residues: CASSYRGRQETQYF.

The chain links TRBV6-1 to TRBJ2-7; 9 positions agree with TRBD1. Per the germline V gene, CDR1 is MNHNS and CDR2 is SASEGT. V was clipped by 10 bases and J by 4 bases; unmatched bases: 8. The CDR3 sequence is 13 residues long. For the CDR3, the DNA is TGTGCCACCCCGGGACAGGGTGGGTACGAGCAGTACTTC. Protein product: CATPGQGGYEQYF.

V gene TRBV28 combines with J gene TRBJ1-2; 9 bases align to TRBD1. Germline V gives CDR1 MDHEN, CDR2 SYDVKM. V lost 4 bases, J lost 7 bases, and 7 bases stayed unmatched. The CDR3 length is 14 residues. The CDR3 DNA reads TGTGCCAGCAGTTGGGGAACAGGGGGCTCTGGCTACACCTTC. Protein: CASSWGTGGSGYTF.

Points on this clone: Other DNA sequences of this sample code for an identical CDR3. The J gene is TRBJ2-5, the V gene TRBV30, with a weak D call TRBD1 (6 bases). This CDR3 is built from 13 residues. The germline V and J ends were trimmed by 2 bases and 1 base, with 8 bases remaining between them. Germline V lookup: CDR1 GTSNPN, CDR2 SVGIG (reference sequence). In DNA, the CDR3 is TGTGCCTGGAGTCCAGGGGCCCAAGAGACCCAGTACTTC. Translation gives CAWSPGAQETQYF. Based on the CDR3 plus reference TRBV30 and TRBJ2-5, the full variable domain is SQTIHQWPATLVQPVGSPLSLECTVEGTSNPNLYWYRQAAGRGLQLLFYSVGIGQISSEVPQNLSASRPQDRQFILSSKKLLLSDSGFYLCAWSPGAQETQYFGPGTRLLVL.

In the case of this clone: Only one base separates this from a far larger clonotype, so it likely reflects a read error. This chain uses TRBV4-3 with TRBJ1-1; 7 nucleotides agree with TRBD1. This CDR3 spans 14 amino acids. Germline V gives CDR1 LGHNA, CDR2 YSLEER. CDR3: CARSQLGTEREAFF. The DNA for the CDR3 is TGCGCCAGAAGCCAACTCGGGACAGAGCGTGAAGCTTTCTTT.

The genes are TRBV27 and TRBJ2-7, with TRBD1 as a possible D gene (6 bases). This CDR3 is 13 amino acids long. V lost 10 bases, J lost 0 bases, and 13 bases lay in between. Germline V gene lookup returns CDR1 MNHEY and CDR2 SMNVEV (reference sequence). CDR3 loop: CATFGQNSYEQYF. Written as DNA, the CDR3 is TGTGCCACGTTTGGACAGAACTCCTACGAGCAGTACTTC.

In its sample, this clone was seen once. This rearrangement joins TRBV7-2 to TRBJ2-1; 10 bases are shared with TRBD2. CDR3 length equals 19 residues. Germline V gives CDR1 SGHTA, CDR2 FQGNSA. The J segment lost 5 bases and the V segment lost 1 base, leaving 14 bases of the junction unmatched. The CDR3: CASSLVGLAGVRRDNEQFF. DNA of the CDR3: TGTGCCAGCAGCTTAGTTGGGCTAGCGGGAGTCAGGAGGGACAATGAGCAGTTCTTC.

The chain links TRBV28 to TRBJ1-5; D remains ambiguous. The V end was cut by 6 bases, the J end by 2 bases, with 11 bases between. Germline CDR1 reads MDHEN; CDR2 reads SYDVKM. The CDR3 totals 14 residues. In DNA form, the CDR3 reads TGTGCCAGCAGGACTCTATCGGGCAATCAGCCCCAGCATTTT. Protein sequence: CASRTLSGNQPQHF.

The chain carries TRBV11-2 and TRBJ1-5; a possible D gene is TRBD1 (5 bases). The length of the CDR3 is 14 residues. Germline CDR1 is SGHAT and CDR2 is FQNNGV. The V and J ends lost 2 bases and 4 bases respectively, with 9 bases between them. CDR3 DNA: TGTGCCAGCAGCTTATCCCCAGGGAATCAGCCCCAGCATTTT. Residues: CASSLSPGNQPQHF.

This sequence joins TRBV6-5 and TRBJ2-7; possibly TRBD1 for D (6 bases). This CDR3 contains 14 residues. Germline CDR1 MNHEY, CDR2 SVGAGI. V shed 6 bases and J shed 2 bases, with 14 bases lying between them. This CDR3 is CASRDDRPPYEQYF. In DNA form, the CDR3 reads TGTGCCAGCAGAGACGACAGGCCTCCCTACGAGCAGTACTTC.

Concerning this clone: This likely came from a read error, as a far larger clone is one base away. Within the sample, other DNA sequences also encode this same CDR3. The chain uses TRBV30 and TRBJ1-2; D not resolved. The CDR3 spans 12 residues. CDR1 is GTSNPN and CDR2 is SVGIG in the germline V gene (reference sequence). Trimming stripped 2 bases from V and 4 bases from J, with 8 bases between. The CDR3 DNA reads TGTGCCTGGAGTCGACTGACCTATGGCTACACCTTC. Its translation: CAWSRLTYGYTF.